Listed below are T cell receptor beta chains from one sample, sequenced in a study of cytomegalovirus exposure and HLA in healthy donors. Generated by immunoSEQ multiplex PCR, the TCRdb table keeps only in-frame clones and is missing some. Of about 130,000 clones listed, 76% were seen once; the top ten hold roughly 1.8%. The sample comprised PBMCs. Receptors were obtained from a female donor in good health and CMV-seropositive. CDR3s include the opening cysteine and the closing phenylalanine or tryptophan. The order of the fields is clone size, V gene, D gene, J gene, CDR3 protein, CDR3 DNA. The D gene is left open where the match is weak. Only part of the rows carry a size: once, few, many, or a class if the clone is expanded.

clone size: -
V gene: TRBV4-2
D gene: -
J gene: TRBJ2-3
CDR3 protein: CASSQNPGSCTDTQYF
CDR3 DNA: TGTGCCAGCAGCCAAAACCCCGGGAGTTGCACAGATACGCAGTATTTT

clone size: -
V gene: TRBV2
D gene: -
J gene: TRBJ1-4
CDR3 protein: CASSERGLELFF
CDR3 DNA: TGTGCCAGCAGTGAACGGGGATTGGAACTGTTTTTT

clone size: -
V gene: TRBV19
D gene: -
J gene: TRBJ2-7
CDR3 protein: CASSIDGRSEQYF
CDR3 DNA: TGTGCCAGTAGTATTGACGGAAGGAGCGAGCAGTACTTC

clone size: -
V gene: TRBV5-4
D gene: -
J gene: TRBJ2-3
CDR3 protein: CASSPDRHTDTQYF
CDR3 DNA: TGTGCCAGTTCCCCGGACAGACACACAGATACGCAGTATTTT

clone size: few
V gene: TRBV5-6
D gene: -
J gene: TRBJ2-3
CDR3 protein: CASSMGVGDTQYF
CDR3 DNA: TGTGCCAGCAGTATGGGAGTGGGAGATACGCAGTATTTT

clone size: -
V gene: TRBV5-6
D gene: -
J gene: TRBJ2-3
CDR3 protein: CASSPAGDTQYF
CDR3 DNA: TGTGCCAGCAGCCCGGCAGGGGACACGCAGTATTTT

clone size: -
V gene: TRBV6-1
D gene: -
J gene: TRBJ1-1
CDR3 protein: CASSEDRVWTEAFF
CDR3 DNA: TGTGCCAGCAGTGAAGACAGGGTGTGGACTGAAGCTTTCTTT

clone size: -
V gene: TRBV4-1
D gene: TRBD1
J gene: TRBJ2-7
CDR3 protein: CASSQDPGTGGYYEQYF
CDR3 DNA: TGCGCCAGCAGCCAAGATCCTGGGACAGGGGGGTACTACGAGCAGTACTTC

clone size: few
V gene: TRBV5-1
D gene: -
J gene: TRBJ1-1
CDR3 protein: CASSLDTEAFF
CDR3 DNA: TGCGCCAGCAGCCTAGACACTGAAGCTTTCTTT

clone size: -
V gene: TRBV7-9
D gene: -
J gene: TRBJ1-5
CDR3 protein: CASSSDRWMDQPQHF
CDR3 DNA: TGTGCCAGCAGCTCGGACAGATGGATGGATCAGCCCCAGCATTTT

clone size: -
V gene: TRBV2
D gene: -
J gene: TRBJ2-7
CDR3 protein: CASSEGGGLYEQYF
CDR3 DNA: TGTGCCAGCAGTGAAGGGGGGGGCCTCTACGAGCAGTACTTC

clone size: -
V gene: TRBV5-1
D gene: TRBD1
J gene: TRBJ1-2
CDR3 protein: CASSYVTGGYGYTF
CDR3 DNA: TGCGCCAGCAGCTACGTAACAGGGGGCTATGGCTACACCTTC

clone size: -
V gene: TRBV11-2
D gene: -
J gene: TRBJ2-5
CDR3 protein: CASGQTGHDVETQYF
CDR3 DNA: TGTGCCAGCGGCCAAACAGGGCACGATGTCGAGACCCAGTACTTC

clone size: few
V gene: TRBV19
D gene: TRBD1
J gene: TRBJ1-5
CDR3 protein: CASSTRGQGYNQPQHF
CDR3 DNA: TGTGCCAGTAGTACCCGGGGACAGGGGTACAATCAGCCCCAGCATTTT

clone size: -
V gene: TRBV19
D gene: TRBD1
J gene: TRBJ1-2
CDR3 protein: CASRTGQGYGYTF
CDR3 DNA: TGTGCCAGTAGGACCGGACAGGGCTATGGCTACACCTTC

clone size: -
V gene: TRBV18
D gene: -
J gene: TRBJ2-3
CDR3 protein: CASSPSLGAADTQYF
CDR3 DNA: TGTGCCAGCTCACCAAGTCTAGGGGCAGCTGATACGCAGTATTTT

clone size: once
V gene: TRBV11-2
D gene: -
J gene: TRBJ2-2
CDR3 protein: CASSQERRSTGELFF
CDR3 DNA: TGTGCCAGCAGCCAGGAGAGGAGGAGCACCGGGGAGCTGTTTTTT

clone size: -
V gene: TRBV7-2
D gene: -
J gene: TRBJ2-2
CDR3 protein: CASSPRQTTGELFF
CDR3 DNA: TGTGCCAGCAGCCCCCGACAGACCACCGGGGAGCTGTTTTTT

clone size: -
V gene: TRBV6-1
D gene: -
J gene: TRBJ1-5
CDR3 protein: CASSEYRELSGQPQHF
CDR3 DNA: TGTGCCAGCAGTGAGTATCGGGAGCTTTCGGGTCAGCCCCAGCATTTT

clone size: -
V gene: TRBV11-2
D gene: -
J gene: TRBJ1-4
CDR3 protein: CASSPIMSGEKLFF
CDR3 DNA: TGTGCCAGCAGCCCCATTATGTCGGGTGAAAAACTGTTTTTT

clone size: -
V gene: TRBV5-5
D gene: TRBD2
J gene: TRBJ2-1
CDR3 protein: CASSQGLAEYNEQFF
CDR3 DNA: TGTGCCAGCAGTCAAGGACTAGCGGAGTACAATGAGCAGTTCTTC

clone size: once
V gene: TRBV7-3
D gene: -
J gene: TRBJ2-5
CDR3 protein: CASSLTTEETQYF
CDR3 DNA: TGTGCCAGCAGCTTAACGACAGAGGAGACCCAGTACTTC